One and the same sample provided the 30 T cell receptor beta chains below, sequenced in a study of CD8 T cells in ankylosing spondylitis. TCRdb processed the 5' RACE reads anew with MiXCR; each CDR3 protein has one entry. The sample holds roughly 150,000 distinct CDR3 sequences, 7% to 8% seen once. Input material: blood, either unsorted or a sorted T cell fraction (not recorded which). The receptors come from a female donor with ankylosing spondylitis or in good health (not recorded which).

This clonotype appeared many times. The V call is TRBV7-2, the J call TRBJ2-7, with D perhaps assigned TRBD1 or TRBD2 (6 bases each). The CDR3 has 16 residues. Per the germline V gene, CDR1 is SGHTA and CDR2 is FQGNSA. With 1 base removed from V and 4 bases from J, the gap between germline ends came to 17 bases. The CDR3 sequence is CASSLDQGTSWYEQYF. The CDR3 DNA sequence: TGTGCCAGCAGCTTAGACCAGGGGACTTCCTGGTACGAGCAGTACTTC.

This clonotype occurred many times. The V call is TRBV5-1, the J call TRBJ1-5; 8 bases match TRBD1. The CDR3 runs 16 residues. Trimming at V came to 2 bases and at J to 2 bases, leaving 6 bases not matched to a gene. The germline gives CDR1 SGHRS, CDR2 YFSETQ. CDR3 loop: CASSLNGQGRNQPQHF. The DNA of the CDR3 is TGCGCCAGCAGCTTAAACGGACAGGGCCGCAATCAGCCCCAGCATTTT.

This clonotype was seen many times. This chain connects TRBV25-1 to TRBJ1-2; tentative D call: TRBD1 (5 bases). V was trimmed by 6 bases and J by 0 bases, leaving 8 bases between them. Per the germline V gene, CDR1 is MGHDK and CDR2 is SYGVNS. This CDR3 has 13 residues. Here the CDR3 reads CASRETANYGYTF. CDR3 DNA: TGTGCCAGCAGAGAGACAGCTAACTATGGCTACACCTTC.

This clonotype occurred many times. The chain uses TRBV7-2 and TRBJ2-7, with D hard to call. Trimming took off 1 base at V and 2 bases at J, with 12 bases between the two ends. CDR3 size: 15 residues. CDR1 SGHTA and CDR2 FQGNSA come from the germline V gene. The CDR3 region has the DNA TGTGCCAGCAGCTTAGAGTGGGGATCGCCCTACGAGCAGTACTTC. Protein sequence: CASSLEWGSPYEQYF.

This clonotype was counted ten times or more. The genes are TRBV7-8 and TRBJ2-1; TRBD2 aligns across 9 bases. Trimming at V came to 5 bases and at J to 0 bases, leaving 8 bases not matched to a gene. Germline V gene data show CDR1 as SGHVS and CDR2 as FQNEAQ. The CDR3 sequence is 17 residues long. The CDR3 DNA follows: TGTGCCAGCAGCCCATTGCGGGGGGGCAGCTCCTACAATGAGCAGTTCTTC. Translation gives CASSPLRGGSSYNEQFF.

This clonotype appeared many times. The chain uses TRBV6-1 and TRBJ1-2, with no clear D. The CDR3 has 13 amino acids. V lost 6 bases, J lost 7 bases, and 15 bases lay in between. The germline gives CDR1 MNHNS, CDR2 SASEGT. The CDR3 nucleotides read TGTGCCAGCAGCCATACCGAGTCCAGTGGCTACACCTTC. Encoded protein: CASSHTESSGYTF.

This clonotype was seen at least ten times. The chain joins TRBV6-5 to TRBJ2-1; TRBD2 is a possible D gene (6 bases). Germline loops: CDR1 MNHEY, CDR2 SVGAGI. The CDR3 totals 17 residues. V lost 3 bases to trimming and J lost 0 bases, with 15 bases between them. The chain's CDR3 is CASSYHSRGSSYNEQFF. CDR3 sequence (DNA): TGTGCCAGCAGTTATCACTCCCGGGGGAGCTCCTACAATGAGCAGTTCTTC.

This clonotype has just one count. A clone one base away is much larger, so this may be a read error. The DNA for the CDR3 is TGCGCCAACTCGGAGACAGGGCCCAGATGGCCCCAGCATTTT. Translating gives CANSETGPRWPQHF. V and J are TRBV5-1 and TRBJ1-5; 7 bases line up with TRBD1. The CDR3 is made up of 14 amino acids. V dropped 9 bases and J dropped 9; count of bases not matched to a gene: 15. The germline CDR1 and CDR2 sequences are SGHRS and YFSETQ.

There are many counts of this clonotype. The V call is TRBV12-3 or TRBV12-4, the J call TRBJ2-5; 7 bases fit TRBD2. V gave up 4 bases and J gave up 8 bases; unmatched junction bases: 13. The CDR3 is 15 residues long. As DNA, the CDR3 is TGTGCCAGCAGTTCCCCCCGGGGGGAGTTTGACACCCAGTACTTC. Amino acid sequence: CASSSPRGEFDTQYF.

CDR3 protein: CASSGGWGAGDQPQHF. The CDR3 DNA reads as TGTGCCAGCAGTGGGGGGTGGGGGGCTGGGGATCAGCCCCAGCATTTT. The J gene is TRBJ1-5, the V gene TRBV12-3 or TRBV12-4; D is possibly TRBD1 (6 bases). Trimming cost V 5 bases and J 5 bases, with 19 bases left between them. The CDR3 is 16 residues long.

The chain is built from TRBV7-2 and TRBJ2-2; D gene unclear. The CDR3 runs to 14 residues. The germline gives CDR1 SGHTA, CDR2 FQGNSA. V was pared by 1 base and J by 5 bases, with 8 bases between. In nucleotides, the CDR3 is TGTGCCAGCAGCTTAGGGGGTGTGACCGGGGAGCTGTTTTTT. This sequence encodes CASSLGGVTGELFF.

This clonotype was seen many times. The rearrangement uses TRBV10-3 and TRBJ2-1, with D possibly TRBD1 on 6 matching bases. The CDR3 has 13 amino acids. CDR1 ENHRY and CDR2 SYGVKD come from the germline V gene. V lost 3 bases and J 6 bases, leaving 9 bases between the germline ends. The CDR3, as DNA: TGTGCCATCAGTGACAGGACAGTCAATGAGCAGTTCTTC. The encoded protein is CAISDRTVNEQFF.

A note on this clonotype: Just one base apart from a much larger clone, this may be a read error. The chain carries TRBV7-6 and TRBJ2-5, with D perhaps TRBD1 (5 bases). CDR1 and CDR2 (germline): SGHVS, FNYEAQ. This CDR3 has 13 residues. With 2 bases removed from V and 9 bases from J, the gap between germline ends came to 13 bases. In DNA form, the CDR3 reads TGTGCCAGCAGCTTAAGTGGGGCGAGGTCCCAGTACTTC. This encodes CASSLSGARSQYF.

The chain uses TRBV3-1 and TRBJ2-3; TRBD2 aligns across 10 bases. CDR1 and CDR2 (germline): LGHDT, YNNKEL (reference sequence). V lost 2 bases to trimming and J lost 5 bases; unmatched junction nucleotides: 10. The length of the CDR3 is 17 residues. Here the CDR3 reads CASSQSSGGPQGDTQYF. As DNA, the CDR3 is TGTGCCAGCAGCCAATCTAGCGGGGGACCCCAGGGAGATACGCAGTATTTT.

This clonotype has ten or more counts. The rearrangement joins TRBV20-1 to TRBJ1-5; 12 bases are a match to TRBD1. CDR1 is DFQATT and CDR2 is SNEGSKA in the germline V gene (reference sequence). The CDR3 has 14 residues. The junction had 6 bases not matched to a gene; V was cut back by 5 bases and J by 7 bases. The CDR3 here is CSAGGQGASQPQHF. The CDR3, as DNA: TGCAGTGCTGGGGGACAGGGGGCCTCCCAGCCCCAGCATTTT.

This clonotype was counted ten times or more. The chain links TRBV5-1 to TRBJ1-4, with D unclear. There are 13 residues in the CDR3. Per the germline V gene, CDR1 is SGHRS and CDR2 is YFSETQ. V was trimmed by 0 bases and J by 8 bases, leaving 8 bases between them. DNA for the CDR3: TGCGCCAGCAGCTTGGTTGGGGAGGAAAAACTGTTTTTT. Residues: CASSLVGEEKLFF.

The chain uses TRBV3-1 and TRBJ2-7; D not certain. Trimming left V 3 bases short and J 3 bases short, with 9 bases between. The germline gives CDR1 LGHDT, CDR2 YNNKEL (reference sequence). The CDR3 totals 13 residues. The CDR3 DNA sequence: TGTGCCAGCAGCCACGCACAGCACTACGAGCAGTACTTC. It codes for CASSHAQHYEQYF.

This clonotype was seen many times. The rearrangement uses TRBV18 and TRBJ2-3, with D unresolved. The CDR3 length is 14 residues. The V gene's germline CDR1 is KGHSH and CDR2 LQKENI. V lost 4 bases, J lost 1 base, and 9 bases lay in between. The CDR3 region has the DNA TGTGCCAGCTCACTCACGGTGGGCACAGATACGCAGTATTTT. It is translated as CASSLTVGTDTQYF.

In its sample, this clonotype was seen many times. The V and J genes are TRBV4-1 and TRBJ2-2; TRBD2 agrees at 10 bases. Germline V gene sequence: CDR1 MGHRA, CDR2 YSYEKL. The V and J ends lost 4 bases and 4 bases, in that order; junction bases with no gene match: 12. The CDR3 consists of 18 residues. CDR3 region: CASSLSGLAGAFTGELFF. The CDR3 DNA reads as TGCGCCAGCAGCCTTTCGGGCCTAGCGGGGGCCTTCACCGGGGAGCTGTTTTTT.

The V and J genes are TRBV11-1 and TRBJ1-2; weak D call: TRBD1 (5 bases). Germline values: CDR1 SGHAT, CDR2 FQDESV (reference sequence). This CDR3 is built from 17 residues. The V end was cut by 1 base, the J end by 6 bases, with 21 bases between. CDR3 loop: CASSLGGWSGAEDGYTF. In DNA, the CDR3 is TGTGCCAGCAGCTTAGGAGGTTGGAGTGGGGCTGAGGATGGCTACACCTTC.

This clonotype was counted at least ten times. CDR3 protein: CASSYGTENSPLHF. CDR3 DNA: TGTGCCAGCAGTTACGGGACAGAGAATTCACCCCTCCACTTT. The chain uses TRBV3-1 and TRBJ1-6; 7 positions match TRBD1. Germline CDR1 is LGHDT and CDR2 is YNNKEL (reference sequence). V trimming: 6 bases; J trimming: 7 bases; junction bases outside the gene matches: 6. The CDR3 spans 14 residues.

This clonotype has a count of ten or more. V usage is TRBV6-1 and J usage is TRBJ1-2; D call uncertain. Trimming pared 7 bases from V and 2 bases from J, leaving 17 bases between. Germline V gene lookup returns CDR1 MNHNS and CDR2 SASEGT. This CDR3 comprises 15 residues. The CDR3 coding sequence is TGTGCCAGCACCCCCTTCCGAGGAGTAAACTATGGCTACACCTTC. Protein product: CASTPFRGVNYGYTF.

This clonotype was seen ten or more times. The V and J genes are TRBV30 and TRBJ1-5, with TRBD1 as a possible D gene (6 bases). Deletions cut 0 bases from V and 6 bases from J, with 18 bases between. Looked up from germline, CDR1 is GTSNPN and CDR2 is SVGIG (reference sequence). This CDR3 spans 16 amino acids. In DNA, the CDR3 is TGTGCCTGGAGTGTAAAAAGATACAGGGAAAGTCAGCCCCAGCATTTT. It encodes CAWSVKRYRESQPQHF.

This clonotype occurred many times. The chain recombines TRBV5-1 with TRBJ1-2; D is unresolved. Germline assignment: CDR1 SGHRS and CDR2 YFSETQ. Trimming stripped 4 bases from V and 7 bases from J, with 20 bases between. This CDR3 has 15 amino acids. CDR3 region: CASSPLGPQSGGYTF. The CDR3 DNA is TGCGCCAGCAGCCCTTTAGGGCCCCAAAGCGGTGGCTACACCTTC.

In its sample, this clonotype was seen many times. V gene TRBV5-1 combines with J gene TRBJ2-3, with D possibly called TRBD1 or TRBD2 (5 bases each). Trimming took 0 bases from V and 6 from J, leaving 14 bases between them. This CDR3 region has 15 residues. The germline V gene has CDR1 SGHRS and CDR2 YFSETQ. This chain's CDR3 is CASSLGDDIWDTQYF. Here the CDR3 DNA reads TGCGCCAGCAGCTTGGGGGACGACATTTGGGATACGCAGTATTTT.

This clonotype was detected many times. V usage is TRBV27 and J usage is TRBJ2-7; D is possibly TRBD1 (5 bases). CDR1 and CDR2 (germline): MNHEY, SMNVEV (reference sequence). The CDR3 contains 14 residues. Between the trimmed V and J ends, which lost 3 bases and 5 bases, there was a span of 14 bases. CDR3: CASSFYSGFHEQYF. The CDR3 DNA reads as TGTGCCAGCAGTTTTTATTCAGGGTTCCACGAGCAGTACTTC.

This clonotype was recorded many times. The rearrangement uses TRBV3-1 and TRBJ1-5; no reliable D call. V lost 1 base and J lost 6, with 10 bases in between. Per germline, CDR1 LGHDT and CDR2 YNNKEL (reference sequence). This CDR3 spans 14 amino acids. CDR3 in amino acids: CASSQGIWGQPQHF. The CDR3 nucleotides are TGTGCCAGCAGCCAAGGGATCTGGGGTCAGCCCCAGCATTTT.

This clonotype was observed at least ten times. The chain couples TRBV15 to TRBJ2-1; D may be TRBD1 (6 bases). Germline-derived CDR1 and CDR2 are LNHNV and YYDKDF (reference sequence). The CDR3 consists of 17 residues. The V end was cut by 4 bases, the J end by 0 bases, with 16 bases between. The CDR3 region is CATSTSRRGGSYNEQFF. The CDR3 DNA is TGTGCCACCAGCACTTCTAGGAGAGGGGGCTCCTACAATGAGCAGTTCTTC.

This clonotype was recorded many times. The CDR3 sequence is CASRDSPNYGYTF. The CDR3 region has the DNA TGTGCCAGCCGGGACAGTCCTAACTATGGCTACACCTTC. This chain uses TRBV6-1 with TRBJ1-2; 7 bases are a match to TRBD1. Germline CDR1 MNHNS, CDR2 SASEGT. The CDR3 loop spans 13 amino acids. V dropped 8 bases and J dropped 0; count of bases not matched to a gene: 3.

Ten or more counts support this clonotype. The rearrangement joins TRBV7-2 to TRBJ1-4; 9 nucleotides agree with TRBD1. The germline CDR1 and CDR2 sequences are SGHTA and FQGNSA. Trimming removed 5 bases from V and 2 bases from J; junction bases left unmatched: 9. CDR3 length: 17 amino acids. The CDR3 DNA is TGTGCCAGCAGCCCGCAGACAGGGGGTTCGACTAATGAAAAACTGTTTTTT. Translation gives CASSPQTGGSTNEKLFF.